Following are 8 T cell receptor beta chains from one sample sequenced in a study of multiple sclerosis patients with progressive multifocal leukoencephalopathy. Profiling relied on immunoSEQ multiplex PCR, and the TCRdb table lists in-frame clones only, not all of them. The sample shows tens of thousands of clones, 90% of them seen only once. Time point indicated: around 12 months of natalizumab therapy. The input for sequencing was PBMCs, taken from a patient treated with natalizumab. The source is a human donor with multiple sclerosis.

The CDR3 DNA is TGTGCCAGCAGCGACGTGGATACGCAGTATTTT. It codes for CASSDVDTQYF. The chain combines TRBV6-1 with TRBJ2-3; no reliable D call. The germline V gene has CDR1 MNHNS and CDR2 SASEGT. Between the trimmed V and J ends, which lost 6 bases and 6 bases, there was a span of 7 bases. The CDR3 runs 11 residues.

This clone has a single count. CDR3 nucleotide sequence: TGTGCCAGCAGTGAACAGGGGGCGAGGCAGCCCCAGCATTTT. It specifies CASSEQGARQPQHF. The chain links TRBV6-5 to TRBJ1-5; 9 bases align to TRBD1. Looked up from germline, CDR1 is MNHEY and CDR2 is SVGAGI. V dropped 5 bases and J dropped 7; count of bases not matched to a gene: 6. The CDR3 covers 14 residues.

This chain uses TRBV2 with TRBJ1-5; D might be TRBD1 (5 bases). This CDR3 is built from 15 residues. The V and J ends lost 2 bases and 6 bases respectively, with 14 bases between them. Germline-derived CDR1 and CDR2 are SNHLY and FYNNEI. CDR3 protein: CASSEMQGVAQPQHF. The CDR3 nucleotides are TGTGCCAGCAGTGAAATGCAGGGTGTGGCTCAGCCCCAGCATTTT.

The chain carries TRBV28 and TRBJ2-3; 8 positions match TRBD1. The CDR3 consists of 17 residues. V lost 4 bases to trimming and J lost 0 bases; unmatched junction nucleotides: 9. Germline CDR1 reads MDHEN; CDR2 reads SYDVKM. The CDR3 nucleotides are TGTGCCAGCAGTTCACCGACAGGGGACCATAGCACAGATACGCAGTATTTT. Translated: CASSSPTGDHSTDTQYF.

This chain links TRBV11-3 with TRBJ2-1; 8 bases map to TRBD2. The germline V gene has CDR1 SGHNT and CDR2 YENEEA. There are 15 residues in the CDR3. V shed 1 base and J 8 bases; nucleotides not matched to a gene: 7. The CDR3 DNA is TGTGCCAGCAGCTTAGCGGGGGGGGTCCGGGATGAGCAGTTCTTC. Its translation is CASSLAGGVRDEQFF.

This clone was observed a few times. This chain joins TRBV5-8 and TRBJ1-1; D is undetermined. The CDR3 totals 13 residues. Germline V lookup: CDR1 SGHTS, CDR2 YDEGEE. V was trimmed by 0 bases and J by 7 bases, leaving 10 bases between them. The CDR3 loop reads CASSLDGVVEAFF. The CDR3 DNA sequence: TGTGCCAGCAGCTTGGACGGTGTCGTTGAAGCTTTCTTT.

In nucleotides, the CDR3 is TGTGCCACCCAGCTTCAATATGGTGAGACCCAGTACTTC. This codes for CATQLQYGETQYF. V usage is TRBV5-6 and J usage is TRBJ2-5, with D unclear. Germline assignment: CDR1 SGHDT and CDR2 YYEEEE. The CDR3 has 13 amino acids. Between the trimmed V and J ends, which lost 9 bases and 5 bases, there was a span of 17 bases. Combining the CDR3 with reference TRBV5-6 and TRBJ2-5 gives the whole variable domain DAGVTQSPTHLIKTRGQQVTLRCSPKSGHDTVSWYQQALGQGPQFIFQYYEEEERQRGNFPDRFSGHQFPNYSSELNVNALLLGDSALYLCATQLQYGETQYFGPGTRLLVL.

This clone was found once. J is TRBJ1-6 and V is TRBV28; D may be TRBD1 (5 bases). CDR1 is MDHEN, CDR2 SYDVKM, per germline. V lost 5 bases, J lost 4 bases, and 12 bases lay in between. This CDR3 has 15 amino acids. CDR3 DNA: TGTGCCAGCAGTCGACTCAGGGTTTATAATTCACCCCTCCACTTT. Its translation: CASSRLRVYNSPLHF. Filled out from reference TRBV28 and TRBJ1-6, the complete variable domain reads DVKVTQSSRYLVKRTGEKVFLECVQDMDHENMFWYRQDPGLGLRLIYFSYDVKMKEKGDIPEGYSVSREKKERFSLILESASTNQTSMYLCASSRLRVYNSPLHFGNGTRLTVT.